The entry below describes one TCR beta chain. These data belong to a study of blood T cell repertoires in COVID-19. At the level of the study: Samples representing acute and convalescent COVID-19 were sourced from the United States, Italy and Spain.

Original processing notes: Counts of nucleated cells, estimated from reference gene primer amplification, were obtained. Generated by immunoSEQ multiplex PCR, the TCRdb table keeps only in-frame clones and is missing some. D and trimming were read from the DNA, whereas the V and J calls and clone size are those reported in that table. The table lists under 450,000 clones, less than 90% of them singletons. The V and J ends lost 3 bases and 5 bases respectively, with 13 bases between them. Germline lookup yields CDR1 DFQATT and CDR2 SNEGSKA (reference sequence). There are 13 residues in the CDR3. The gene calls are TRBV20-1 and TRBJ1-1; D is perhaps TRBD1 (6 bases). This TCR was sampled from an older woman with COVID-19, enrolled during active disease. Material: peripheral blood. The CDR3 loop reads CSASRQGLTEAFF. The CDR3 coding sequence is TGCAGTGCTAGTAGGCAGGGGCTTACTGAAGCTTTCTTT.